A selection of T cell receptor beta chains follows, all from one sample in a study of shared clonotypes between healthy human individuals. Assay: immunoSEQ multiplex PCR; the TCRdb copy retains only in-frame clones and omits some. The sample gives 2,500,000 or so clones, 92% of which show up once; roughly 0.34% is in the top ten. The sample comprised naive CD4+ T cells from PBMCs. Source of these receptors: a man aged 18 to 30 in good health. Some clones in this sample may be carry-over from other donors' samples. Both conserved end residues are part of each CDR3. D genes are given only for firm matches.

J gene: TRBJ2-5; D gene: .; V gene: TRBV6-4; CDR3 length: 15; CDR3 protein: CASTAPTTNEETQYF
J gene: TRBJ2-7; D gene: TRBD2; V gene: TRBV2; CDR3 length: 14; CDR3 protein: CASRFQREGSEQYF
J gene: TRBJ1-1; D gene: TRBD1; V gene: TRBV27; CDR3 length: 13; CDR3 protein: CASSRQGAFEAFF
J gene: TRBJ2-2; D gene: TRBD2; V gene: TRBV9; CDR3 length: 17; CDR3 protein: CASSVVKSGSSTGELFF
J gene: TRBJ2-1; D gene: TRBD1; V gene: TRBV19; CDR3 length: 15; CDR3 protein: CASSVTGQGYNEQFF
J gene: TRBJ1-1; D gene: .; V gene: TRBV18; CDR3 length: 12; CDR3 protein: CASSQVNTEAFF
J gene: TRBJ2-1; D gene: TRBD1; V gene: TRBV7-8; CDR3 length: 15; CDR3 protein: CASSKDRGPYNEQFF
J gene: TRBJ2-5; D gene: .; V gene: TRBV15; CDR3 length: 14; CDR3 protein: CATSRDLWRETQYF
J gene: TRBJ1-2; D gene: .; V gene: TRBV19; CDR3 length: 11; CDR3 protein: CASSRNYGYTF
J gene: TRBJ2-2; D gene: .; V gene: TRBV28; CDR3 length: 16; CDR3 protein: CASIRDRPSNTGELFF
J gene: TRBJ2-7; D gene: TRBD1; V gene: TRBV28; CDR3 length: 13; CDR3 protein: CASRGGQGYEQYF
J gene: TRBJ1-1; D gene: TRBD1; V gene: TRBV6-5; CDR3 length: 16; CDR3 protein: CASSYSGTGGGTEAFF
J gene: TRBJ1-1; D gene: .; V gene: TRBV14; CDR3 length: 14; CDR3 protein: CASSRWGAESEAFF
J gene: TRBJ2-5; D gene: .; V gene: TRBV5-1; CDR3 length: 13; CDR3 protein: CASSLPGQETQYF
J gene: TRBJ1-3; D gene: TRBD1; V gene: TRBV28; CDR3 length: 14; CDR3 protein: CASSGTGVGNTIYF
J gene: TRBJ2-1; D gene: .; V gene: TRBV7-2; CDR3 length: 18; CDR3 protein: CASSSTLEAVSSYNEQFF
J gene: TRBJ2-7; D gene: .; V gene: TRBV20-1; CDR3 length: 11; CDR3 protein: CSARDLGILYF
J gene: TRBJ1-1; D gene: .; V gene: TRBV29-1; CDR3 length: 13; CDR3 protein: CSVRGTVNTEAFF
J gene: TRBJ1-4; D gene: TRBD1; V gene: TRBV4-2; CDR3 length: 14; CDR3 protein: CASSPGQGDEKLFF
J gene: TRBJ2-5; D gene: .; V gene: TRBV5-1; CDR3 length: 13; CDR3 protein: CASKPGSLETQYF
J gene: TRBJ2-1; D gene: TRBD2; V gene: TRBV7-9; CDR3 length: 18; CDR3 protein: CASSSLGLAGGVYNEQFF
J gene: TRBJ2-3; D gene: .; V gene: TRBV7-3; CDR3 length: 14; CDR3 protein: CASSLGGHTDTQYF
J gene: TRBJ2-5; D gene: TRBD2; V gene: TRBV9; CDR3 length: 17; CDR3 protein: CASSVVPGTRGEETQYF
J gene: TRBJ2-5; D gene: .; V gene: TRBV28; CDR3 length: 15; CDR3 protein: CASSLLVGAGETQYF
J gene: TRBJ2-1; D gene: TRBD2; V gene: TRBV10-1; CDR3 length: 17; CDR3 protein: CASSGGELAENWGEQFF
J gene: TRBJ2-6; D gene: TRBD2; V gene: TRBV28; CDR3 length: 19; CDR3 protein: CASSSLPGGVLSGANVLTF